This TCR beta chain is from a study of beta chain features in type 1 diabetes (dated by TCRdb to between 2017 and 2018). Regarding the study in general: No differences in mean age, gender distribution, total cell number or subset yield were found between patients and healthy donors. The study compared the TCRB repertoires of sorted circulating CD4+ T cell subsets in recently diagnosed type 1 diabetes patients with those in matched healthy donors. Whereas all 28 donors provided naive and central memory subsets, regulatory and stem cell-like memory subsets were isolated from just 8 patients and roughly 8 healthy donors. A total of roughly 99,000,000 sorted cells were examined across all samples, and the number of cells per subset was strongly correlated with RNA yield.

Results the study describes overall, beyond this receptor: Naive, central memory and regulatory TCRB repertoires appeared to be more similar among patients than among healthy donors. Shorter templates might have been favored by PCR, but patient and control samples were amplified and corrected together, so both groups would have been affected equally by any skew. Only small numbers of individuals were included in the HLA sub-analyses, which left unresolved whether HLA type had any influence on TCRB rearrangement. Because cDNA rather than genomic DNA was sequenced, highly expressing activated cells could have been over-represented, although no difference in activation and CD3 levels was found between groups. At VDJ recombination sites, patients with type 1 diabetes made fewer insertions and deleted more nucleotides, a pattern implying thymic rearrangement abnormalities. A moderate but significant shortening of TCRB CDR3 length was observed in type 1 diabetes patients in all four CD4+ subsets.

On this clone itself: Its antigen is currently not known. There are no base qualities to consult, and no much larger clone falls within one base.

The High Capacity cDNA Reverse Transcription Kit was used to reverse transcribe all of the isolated RNA, meaning that expressed TCRB transcripts were what got sequenced. Deep immunoSEQ sequencing was performed on naive, central memory and regulatory T cell samples, with an average of roughly 3.3 million total reads per sample. Sorted cells were lysed in RLT buffer and RNA was extracted with DNase-treated RNeasy Micro or Mini kits, depending on cell number. Each cell subset was processed separately to prevent cross-contamination, with patient and healthy donor samples processed together. The immunoSEQ multiplex PCR was used to amplify TCRB sequences from cDNA, generating 87-bp fragments that spanned the CDR3 region. Sequencing of the amplicons was performed on the Illumina HiSeq platform. Concerning the study's data processing: PCR bias was computationally corrected using synthetic template baselines, reads within Hamming distance 2 were collapsed, and singletons that could not be merged were discarded. Reads were aligned against IMGT to assign V, D and J genes, CDR3 length and insertions or deletions at six rearrangement sites. Within each subset, clonotype counts were normalized to the number of sorted cells before true diversity and Gini coefficients were calculated with the tcR R package. The overlap coefficient, calculated on TCRB nucleotide sequences, was used to measure repertoire sharing. This is the immuneACCESS table as TCRdb keeps it, with only in-frame sequences that have V and J called. A part of the clones is gone; compared with another copy, unresolved V genes explain less than half, and the rest is unexplained. Clone size and V and J calls were adopted from that table, with D and trimming inferred from the DNA. The sample table shows nearly 350,000 clones, and roughly 8% are seen once. The ten largest clones capture 0.44% of the sample.

A single peripheral blood draw of around 120 mL on average was collected from each donor into heparinised tubes. A BD FACSAria II and a panel including CD45RO, CCR7, CD25, CD127, CD95 and CD27 were used to sort naive, central memory, regulatory and stem cell-like memory CD4+ T cells. Every sorted population had a purity above 95%. Right away, PBMCs were isolated by Lymphoprep density gradient centrifugation and were stained directly, with no culture step. So that batch effects would be minimized, each experiment stained and sorted samples in pairs, pairing one healthy donor with one patient. The origin of this receptor is a woman younger than 30 in good health. Sequencing was done on a sample of central memory CD4+ T cells from blood.

The encoded CDR3 is CASSSPGLAGRRGNEQFF. The base sequence is TGTGCCAGCAGTTCCCCGGGACTAGCGGGACGTCGGGGGAATGAGCAGTTCTTC. The rearranged chain carries TRBV27 and TRBJ2-1; TRBD2 matches 13 bases in the middle. Including cysteine and phenylalanine, the CDR3 has 18 amino acids. The sequence is cut down to CDR3 DNA, 54 bases in frame from base 1. V is cut back by 4 bases and J by 7 bases, with 13 bases in the junction unmatched. Taken from the germline V gene (reference sequence), the CDR1 and CDR2 loops are MNHEY and SMNVEV.